This record looks at one TCR beta chain sequence and its context. Its antigen is unknown. The table came from immunoSEQ multiplex PCR; TCRdb's copy has only in-frame clones and leaves some out. The sample lists around 450,000 clones, 75% to 85% occurring once. The data were taken from a study of shared clonotypes between healthy human individuals. Study-level information: The cohort had a couple of women and a few men, ages 18 to 49. Study outcomes and limitations: Clonotype sharing among donors was expected to depend on sequencing depth.

The clonotype originates from a middle-aged woman in good health. Some clones in this sample may be carry-over from other donors' samples. The material sequenced was PBMCs.

The CDR3 nucleotides are TGTGCCAGCAGTTTGGAGGGAGGCCCTTTTTACGAGCAGTACTTC. It translates to CASSLEGGPFYEQYF. This chain uses TRBV28 with TRBJ2-7; tentative D call: TRBD2 (6 bases). The V and J ends lost 3 bases and 4 bases respectively, with 16 bases between them. Germline V lookup: CDR1 MDHEN, CDR2 SYDVKM. This CDR3 is 15 amino acids long. Filled out from reference TRBV28 and TRBJ2-7, the complete variable domain reads DVKVTQSSRYLVKRTGEKVFLECVQDMDHENMFWYRQDPGLGLRLIYFSYDVKMKEKGDIPEGYSVSREKKERFSLILESASTNQTSMYLCASSLEGGPFYEQYFGPGTRLTVT.